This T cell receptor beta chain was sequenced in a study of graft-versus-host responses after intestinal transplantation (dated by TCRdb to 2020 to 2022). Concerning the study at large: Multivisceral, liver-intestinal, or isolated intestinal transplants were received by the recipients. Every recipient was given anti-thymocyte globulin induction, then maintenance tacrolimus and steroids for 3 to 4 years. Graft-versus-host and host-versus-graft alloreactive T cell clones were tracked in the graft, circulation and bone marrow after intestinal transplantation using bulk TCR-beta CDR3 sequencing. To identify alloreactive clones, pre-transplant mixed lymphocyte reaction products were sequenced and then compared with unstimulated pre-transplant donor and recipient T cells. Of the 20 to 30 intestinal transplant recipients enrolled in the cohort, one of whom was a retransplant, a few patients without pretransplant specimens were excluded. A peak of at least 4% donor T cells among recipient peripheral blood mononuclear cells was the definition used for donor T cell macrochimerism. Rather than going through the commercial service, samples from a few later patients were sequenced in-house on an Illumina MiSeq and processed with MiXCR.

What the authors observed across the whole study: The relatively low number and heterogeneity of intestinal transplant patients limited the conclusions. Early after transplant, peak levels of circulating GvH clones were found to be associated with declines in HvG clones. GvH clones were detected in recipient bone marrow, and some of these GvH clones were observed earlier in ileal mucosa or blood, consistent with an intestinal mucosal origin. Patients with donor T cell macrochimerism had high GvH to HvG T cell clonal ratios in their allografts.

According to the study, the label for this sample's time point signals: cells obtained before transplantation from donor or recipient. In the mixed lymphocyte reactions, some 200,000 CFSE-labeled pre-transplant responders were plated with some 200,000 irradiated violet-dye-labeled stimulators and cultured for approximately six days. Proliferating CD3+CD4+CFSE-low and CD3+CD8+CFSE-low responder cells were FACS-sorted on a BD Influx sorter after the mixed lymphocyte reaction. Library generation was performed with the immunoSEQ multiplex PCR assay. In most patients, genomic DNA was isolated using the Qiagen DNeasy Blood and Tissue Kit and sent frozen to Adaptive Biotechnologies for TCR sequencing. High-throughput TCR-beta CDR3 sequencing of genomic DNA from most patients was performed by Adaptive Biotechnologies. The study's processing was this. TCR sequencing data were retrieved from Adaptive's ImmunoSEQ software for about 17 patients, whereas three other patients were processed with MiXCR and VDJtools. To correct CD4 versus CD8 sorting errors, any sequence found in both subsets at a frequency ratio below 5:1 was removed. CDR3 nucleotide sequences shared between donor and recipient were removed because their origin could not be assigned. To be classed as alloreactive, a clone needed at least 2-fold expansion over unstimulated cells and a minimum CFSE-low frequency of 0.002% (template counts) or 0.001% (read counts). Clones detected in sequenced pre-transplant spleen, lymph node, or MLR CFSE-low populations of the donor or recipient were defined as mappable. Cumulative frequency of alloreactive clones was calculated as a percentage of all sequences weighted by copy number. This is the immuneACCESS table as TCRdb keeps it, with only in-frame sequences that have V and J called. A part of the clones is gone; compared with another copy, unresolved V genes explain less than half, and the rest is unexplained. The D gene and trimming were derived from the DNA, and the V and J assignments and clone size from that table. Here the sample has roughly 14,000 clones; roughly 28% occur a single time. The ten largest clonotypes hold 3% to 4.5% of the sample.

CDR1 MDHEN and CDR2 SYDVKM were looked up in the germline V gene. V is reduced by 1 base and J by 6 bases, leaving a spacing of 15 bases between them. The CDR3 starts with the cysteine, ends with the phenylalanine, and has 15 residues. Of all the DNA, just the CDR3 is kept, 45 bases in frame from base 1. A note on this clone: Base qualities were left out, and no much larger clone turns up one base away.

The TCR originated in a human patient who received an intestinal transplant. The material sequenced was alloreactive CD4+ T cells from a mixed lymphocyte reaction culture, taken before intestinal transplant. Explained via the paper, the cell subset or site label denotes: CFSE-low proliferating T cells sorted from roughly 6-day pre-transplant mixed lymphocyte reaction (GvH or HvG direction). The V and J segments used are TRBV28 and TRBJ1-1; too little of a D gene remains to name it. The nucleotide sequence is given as TGTGCCAGCAGTTTATTATCCAGGAAGGTCGCTGAAGCTTTCTTT. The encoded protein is CASSLLSRKVAEAFF.